This TCR beta chain derives from a study of Graves' ophthalmopathy and Graves' hyperthyroidism. Study-level findings and limits: The authors also found most expanded thyroid clonotypes above 0.001 frequency in blood.

None of the included patients had other autoimmune diseases, uncontrolled infections, pregnancy or lactation, as these led to exclusion. The PBMCs originated from roughly 10 ml of fresh peripheral blood. This clonotype showed up many times. Its antigen remains unknown. Amplification targeted the TCR beta CDR3 regions, with RNA transcripts as the source material. A first-round RT-PCR used HTBI primers, followed by a second-round multiplex PCR. TCRdb passed the multiplex PCR reads through MiXCR, listing each CDR3 protein once. The sample holds hundreds of thousands of distinct CDR3 sequences; 35% to 50% are singletons and the top ten take more than 2.5%. The sequencing sample was made of peripheral blood. This TCR was recovered from an adult man with Graves' ophthalmopathy.

The CDR3 nucleotides are TGCGCCAGCAGCTTAGCATCGTCCGACGAGCAGTACTTC. Residues: CASSLASSDEQYF. The chain uses TRBV5-1 and TRBJ2-7; D is undetermined. The CDR3 is 13 residues long. Germline CDR1 and CDR2: SGHRS and YFSETQ. V lost 2 bases, J lost 5 bases, and 11 bases lay in between.